Following are 28 T cell receptor beta chains from one sample sequenced in a study of blood T cell repertoires in COVID-19. Generated by immunoSEQ multiplex PCR, the TCRdb table keeps only in-frame clones and is missing some. The profile covers 470,000 or so clones, with roughly 87% appearing a single time and under 2.5% taken by the ten largest. Material for sequencing was PBMCs or T cells enriched from blood (not recorded which). The receptors stem from a woman aged 18-30 years with acute COVID-19.

The chain couples TRBV4-1 to TRBJ2-2; possible D gene TRBD1, 6 bases. This CDR3 comprises 16 residues. Per the germline V gene, CDR1 is MGHRA and CDR2 is YSYEKL. V dropped 0 bases and J dropped 3 bases, with 11 bases sitting between them. CDR3 DNA: TGCGCCAGCAGCCAAGAGGGGGCACGCTACACCGGGGAGCTGTTTTTT. This codes for CASSQEGARYTGELFF.

Turning to this clone: A junction boundary mismatches the germline segment, possibly from a read error. The chain links TRBV20-1 to TRBJ1-2, with a tentative D call TRBD1 (5 bases). The CDR3 sequence is 10 residues long. Germline V gene sequence: CDR1 DFQATT, CDR2 SNEGSKA (reference sequence). The CDR3 DNA reads TGCAGTGCTAGAGAAGGGACTTGCCCCTTC. This codes for CSAREGTCPF.

This chain uses TRBV2 with TRBJ1-1, with TRBD1 matching 9 bases. The CDR3 sequence is 14 residues long. CDR1 and CDR2 from the germline V gene are SNHLY and FYNNEI. V lost 6 bases and J lost 1; bases outside the gene matches: 3. The CDR3 region has the DNA TGTGCCAGCAGAGCGGACAGGGGGAACACTGAAGCTTTCTTT. Protein sequence: CASRADRGNTEAFF.

The chain joins TRBV3-1 (or the pseudogene TRBV3-2) to TRBJ1-1; 7 bases agree with TRBD1. The CDR3 has 13 residues. After removal of 4 bases from V and 7 bases from J, the junction contained 6 bases not matched to a gene. Looked up from germline, CDR1 is LGHDT and CDR2 is YNNKEL (reference sequence). CDR3 in amino acids: CASSPQTGFEAFF. CDR3 bases: TGTGCCAGCAGCCCGCAGACAGGGTTTGAAGCTTTCTTT.

CDR3 sequence reads: CASSQEAGEDTQYF. CDR3 bases: TGCGCCAGCAGCCAAGAGGCAGGGGAGGATACGCAGTATTTT. The chain carries TRBV4-3 and TRBJ2-3, with a tentative D call TRBD1 (6 bases). The CDR3 length is 14 residues. With 0 bases removed from V and 6 bases from J, the gap between germline ends came to 10 bases. Germline V gene sequence: CDR1 LGHNA, CDR2 YSLEER.

V gene TRBV4-3 combines with J gene TRBJ2-2; 14 bases agree with TRBD2. V lost 3 bases, J lost 5 bases, and 5 bases stayed unmatched. The germline V gene encodes CDR1 LGHNA and CDR2 YSLEER. The CDR3 consists of 17 residues. The CDR3 coding sequence is TGCGCCAGCAGCCAGACGGGACTAGCGGGAGAGACCGGGGAGCTGTTTTTT. Translating it yields CASSQTGLAGETGELFF.

This sequence joins TRBV6-5 and TRBJ1-3; 7 bases line up with TRBD1. This CDR3 has 15 amino acids. V gave up 8 bases and J gave up 4 bases; unmatched junction bases: 11. CDR1 is MNHEY, CDR2 SVGAGI, per germline. CDR3 sequence (DNA): TGTGCCAGCGACCCCAGACAGGGACCCGGAAACACCATATATTTT. It encodes CASDPRQGPGNTIYF.

This rearrangement joins TRBV14 to TRBJ2-1; maybe TRBD2 (5 bases). The CDR3 has 12 amino acids. Germline CDR1 and CDR2: SGHDN and FVKESK. V shed 4 bases and J shed 11 bases, with 12 bases lying between them. The CDR3 sequence: CASSLPGLQQFF. CDR3 DNA: TGTGCCAGCAGCCTCCCTGGACTGCAGCAGTTCTTC.

The chain's CDR3 is CASSLSGRSGGPPLHF. In nucleotides, the CDR3 is TGTGCCAGCAGCTTATCCGGGCGGTCAGGGGGCCCACCCCTCCACTTT. This rearrangement joins TRBV11-2 to TRBJ1-6, with TRBD1 matching 8 bases. Germline V gene sequence: CDR1 SGHAT, CDR2 FQNNGV. Trimming removed 2 bases from V and 11 bases from J; junction bases left unmatched: 11. This CDR3 region has 16 residues.

This sequence joins TRBV11-3 and TRBJ2-7; the match to TRBD2 covers 8 bases. CDR1 and CDR2 from the germline V gene are SGHNT and YENEEA. V gave up 5 bases and J gave up 7 bases; unmatched junction bases: 19. CDR3 length: 17 amino acids. CDR3 sequence reads: CASSPGGASPIRQEQYF. The CDR3 nucleotides are TGTGCCAGCAGCCCGGGGGGGGCTAGCCCTATTCGGCAGGAGCAGTACTTC.

This clone came up once. V is TRBV7-3 and J is TRBJ2-1, with a tentative D call TRBD1 (5 bases). The CDR3 has 12 residues. V lost 5 bases and J lost 10, with 12 bases in between. Germline lookup yields CDR1 SGHTA and CDR2 FQGTGA. The CDR3 coding sequence is TGTGCCAGCAGCGTACAGGACGGGGAGCAGTTCTTC. Translated, it gives CASSVQDGEQFF.

The chain combines TRBV4-3 with TRBJ2-7; 7 positions match TRBD2. Germline assignment: CDR1 LGHNA and CDR2 YSLEER. The CDR3 extends over 16 amino acids. With 0 bases clipped from V and 0 bases from J, the junction kept 5 bases outside the gene matches. Here the CDR3 reads CASSQDPGGSSYEQYF. DNA of the CDR3: TGCGCCAGCAGCCAAGATCCCGGGGGGTCCTCCTACGAGCAGTACTTC.

V usage is TRBV6-5 and J usage is TRBJ1-6; D uncertain. From germline, CDR1 is MNHEY and CDR2 SVGAGI. The CDR3 totals 14 residues. Trimming removed 6 bases at V and 10 bases at J, with 16 bases between. The CDR3 sequence is CASSLTSRLSPLHF. In DNA, the CDR3 is TGTGCCAGCAGCCTAACTTCCCGGTTATCACCCCTCCACTTT.

The V call is TRBV18, the J call TRBJ1-1, with TRBD1 identical over 8 bases. CDR3 length equals 14 residues. Germline CDR1 is KGHSH and CDR2 is LQKENI. Trimming at V came to 3 bases and at J to 4 bases, leaving 4 bases not matched to a gene. This CDR3 reads CASSPGQGVTEAFF. CDR3 DNA: TGTGCCAGCTCACCCGGACAGGGAGTCACTGAAGCTTTCTTT.

The chain carries TRBV5-8 and TRBJ2-5, with 7 nucleotides matching TRBD1. CDR1 is SGHTS, CDR2 YDEGEE, per germline. V was pared by 4 bases and J by 0 bases, with 9 bases of the junction left unmatched. CDR3 length: 16 amino acids. The CDR3 DNA is TGTGCCAGCAGCCTGGGACAGCAGTTGTACCAAGAGACCCAGTACTTC. Protein: CASSLGQQLYQETQYF.

The chain carries TRBV5-6 and TRBJ1-3, with a possible D match to TRBD1 (5 bases). The CDR3 runs to 15 residues. Trimming removed 0 bases at V and 4 bases at J, with 11 bases between. Germline V gene lookup returns CDR1 SGHDT and CDR2 YYEEEE. CDR3 protein: CASSLGRGAGNTIYF. The CDR3 DNA sequence: TGTGCCAGCAGCTTGGGAAGGGGCGCGGGAAACACCATATATTTT. The full variable domain, in which reference TRBV5-6 and TRBJ1-3 provide the parts outside the CDR3, is DAGVTQSPTHLIKTRGQQVTLRCSPKSGHDTVSWYQQALGQGPQFIFQYYEEEERQRGNFPDRFSGHQFPNYSSELNVNALLLGDSALYLCASSLGRGAGNTIYFGEGSWLTVV.

The V gene is TRBV5-6, the J gene TRBJ1-1; D uncertain. CDR1 is SGHDT, CDR2 YYEEEE, per germline. The CDR3 contains 11 residues. The ends were cut back, 3 bases at V and 5 bases at J, with 5 bases in the middle. The CDR3 spells CASSWQTEAFF. The DNA of the CDR3 is TGTGCCAGCAGCTGGCAAACTGAAGCTTTCTTT. Drawing the rest from reference TRBV5-6 and TRBJ1-1, the complete variable domain is DAGVTQSPTHLIKTRGQQVTLRCSPKSGHDTVSWYQQALGQGPQFIFQYYEEEERQRGNFPDRFSGHQFPNYSSELNVNALLLGDSALYLCASSWQTEAFFGQGTRLTVV.

The chain carries TRBV19 and TRBJ2-5; 8 bases align to TRBD2. V lost 3 bases, J lost 5 bases, and 11 bases stayed unmatched. The germline CDR1 and CDR2 sequences are LNHDA and SQIVND (reference sequence). The CDR3 loop spans 16 amino acids. This CDR3 reads CASSIAGGGLGETQYF. The DNA for the CDR3 is TGTGCCAGTAGTATCGCGGGGGGAGGGTTAGGGGAGACCCAGTACTTC.

The V call is TRBV28, the J call TRBJ2-6; 11 bases are a match to TRBD1. V lost 6 bases and J lost 4; bases outside the gene matches: 17. CDR1 and CDR2 (germline): MDHEN, SYDVKM. This CDR3 region has 20 residues. This CDR3 is CASSPQIPGQGEIGANVLTF. The CDR3 DNA sequence: TGTGCCAGCAGCCCCCAAATACCGGGACAGGGGGAGATAGGGGCCAACGTCCTGACTTTC.

The J gene is TRBJ2-3, the V gene TRBV7-9; 8 bases agree with TRBD2. The CDR3 has 15 residues. The germline gives CDR1 SEHNR, CDR2 FQNEAQ (reference sequence). J gave up 1 base and V 5 bases, and 5 bases lay outside the gene matches. The CDR3 DNA reads TGTGCCAGCAGCCACGGGCGGGAGGGCACAGATACGCAGTATTTT. Its protein product is CASSHGREGTDTQYF. Looking up the rest from reference TRBV7-9 and TRBJ2-3 gives the full variable domain: DTGVSQNPRHKITKRGQNVTFRCDPISEHNRLYWYRQTLGQGPEFLTYFQNEAQLEKSRLLSDRFSAERPKGSFSTLEIQRTEQGDSAMYLCASSHGREGTDTQYFGPGTRLTVL.

This sequence joins TRBV9 and TRBJ2-2; 8 bases match TRBD2. J lost 5 bases, V lost 3 bases, and 3 bases had no gene match. The CDR3 spans 14 residues. Germline V gives CDR1 SGDLS, CDR2 YYNGEE. The DNA for the CDR3 is TGTGCCAGCAGCGACCCGGGGGGGACCGGGGAGCTGTTTTTT. This encodes CASSDPGGTGELFF.

V is TRBV6-4 and J is TRBJ2-1; 11 nucleotides match TRBD2. V shed 8 bases, J shed 8 bases, and the junction held 5 bases outside the gene matches. The CDR3 runs to 13 residues. Germline V gene lookup returns CDR1 MRHNA and CDR2 SNTAGT. The CDR3 is CASPLAGGYEQFF. For the CDR3, the DNA is TGTGCCAGCCCCCTAGCGGGGGGTTATGAGCAGTTCTTC.

The chain links TRBV6-5 to TRBJ1-6; 8 bases are a match to TRBD1. The J segment lost 10 bases and the V segment lost 4 bases, leaving 6 bases of the junction unmatched. The CDR3 loop spans 14 amino acids. CDR1 MNHEY and CDR2 SVGAGI come from the germline V gene. DNA for the CDR3: TGTGCCAGCAGTTCGGACAGGGTAGACTCACCCCTCCACTTT. Translated: CASSSDRVDSPLHF.

The chain joins TRBV4-1 to TRBJ2-1; 8 bases align to TRBD2. The CDR3 covers 15 residues. The V gene's germline CDR1 is MGHRA and CDR2 YSYEKL. The trim removed 4 bases at V and 9 bases at J, leaving 11 bases unmatched. The CDR3 region is CASSRGLAGLGEQFF. As DNA, the CDR3 is TGCGCCAGCAGCCGAGGACTAGCCGGGCTTGGTGAGCAGTTCTTC.

For the CDR3, the DNA is TGTGCCAGCAGCCTTGGGACTAGCCGGACAGATACGCAGTATTTT. Encoded protein: CASSLGTSRTDTQYF. V and J are TRBV3-1 (or the pseudogene TRBV3-2) and TRBJ2-3, with TRBD2 matching 9 bases. Germline CDR1 and CDR2: LGHDT and YNNKEL (reference sequence). This CDR3 comprises 15 residues. J lost 3 bases, V lost 4 bases, and 5 bases had no gene match.

The chain joins TRBV2 to TRBJ2-1, with TRBD2 matching 8 bases. Trimming cost V 5 bases and J 7 bases; bases outside gene matches: 10. CDR1 and CDR2 from the germline V gene are SNHLY and FYNNEI. The CDR3 is made up of 15 amino acids. This chain's CDR3 is CASSLSGGLSNEQFF. The CDR3 DNA reads as TGTGCCAGCAGTCTGAGCGGGGGCCTTTCTAATGAGCAGTTCTTC.

This clone occurred a few times. The chain combines TRBV4-3 with TRBJ2-1, with TRBD1 matching 7 bases. The germline V gene encodes CDR1 LGHNA and CDR2 YSLEER. Trimming took 0 bases from V and 6 from J; bases not matched to a gene: 8. The CDR3 loop spans 16 amino acids. The CDR3: CASSQDRQGGTNEQFF. CDR3 sequence (DNA): TGCGCCAGCAGCCAAGACCGACAGGGCGGAACCAATGAGCAGTTCTTC.

The chain employs TRBV3-1 (or the pseudogene TRBV3-2) and TRBJ2-7; 8 nucleotides agree with TRBD1. The ends lost 0 bases at V and 4 bases at J; junction bases unmatched: 8. Per the germline V gene, CDR1 is LGHDT and CDR2 is YNNKEL (reference sequence). CDR3 length: 16 residues. CDR3 amino acids: CASSQEPRTGIYEQYF. The CDR3 DNA reads TGTGCCAGCAGCCAAGAACCTAGGACAGGGATTTACGAGCAGTACTTC.